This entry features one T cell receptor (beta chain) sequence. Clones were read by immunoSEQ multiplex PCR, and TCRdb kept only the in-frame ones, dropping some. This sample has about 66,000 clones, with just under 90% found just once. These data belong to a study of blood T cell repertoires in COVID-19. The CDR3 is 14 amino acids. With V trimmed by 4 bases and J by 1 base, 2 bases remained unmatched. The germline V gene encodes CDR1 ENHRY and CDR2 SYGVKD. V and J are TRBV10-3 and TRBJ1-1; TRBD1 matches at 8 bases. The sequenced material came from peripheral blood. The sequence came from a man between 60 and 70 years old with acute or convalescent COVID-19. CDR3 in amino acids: CAISVGQGNTEAFF. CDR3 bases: TGTGCCATCAGTGTAGGACAGGGGAACACTGAAGCTTTCTTT.